The clone carrying this TCR beta chain showed up just a few times. The CDR3 loop spans 15 amino acids. The germline CDR1 and CDR2 sequences are SGHRS and YFSETQ. V lost 0 bases and J lost 0, with 10 bases in between. This specimen belongs to a study of blood T cell repertoires in COVID-19. For the study at large: From the United States, Italy and Spain came samples of acute and convalescent COVID-19. T cells, B-cell-depleted T cells, or PBMCs provided the cDNA or gDNA that served as material.

In the source study's methods: Quantification of nucleated cells was approximated via reference gene primer amplification. Using immunoSEQ multiplex PCR, the repertoire was profiled, and TCRdb retains in-frame clones only, with some absent. V and J calls and clone size are those listed in that table; D and trimming were worked out from the DNA. The table lists some 70,000 clones, 79% of them singletons. The J gene is TRBJ2-7, the V gene TRBV5-1; D not certain. This clonotype was sampled from a woman aged 45-60 years with acute or convalescent COVID-19. Sequencing was carried out using peripheral blood. The CDR3 loop is CASSLEVGFSYEQYF. In DNA, the CDR3 is TGCGCCAGCAGCTTGGAGGTCGGGTTCTCCTACGAGCAGTACTTC.